This TCR beta chain was captured by sequencing in a study of CD8+ T cells in alopecia areata. Study-wide results and limits: Sequences from scalp samples also cover resident alphabeta T cells of normal skin. Many expanded lesional clones persisted in scalp and blood during tofacitinib.

Isolated RNA was reverse transcribed into cDNA used as the sequencing template. Using immunoSEQ multiplex PCR, the repertoire was profiled, and TCRdb retains in-frame clones only, with some absent. The repertoire holds 190,000 or so clones, 58% seen once, with roughly 12% in the top ten. About this clone itself: No antigen is known for it.

J gave up 8 bases and V 0 bases, and 5 bases lay outside the gene matches. CDR3 length equals 15 residues. Germline loops: CDR1 LGHNA, CDR2 YNFKEQ. Specified treatment: oral pan-JAK inhibitor, 5-10 mg twice daily. Punch biopsies of lesional scalp, plus peripheral blood, were taken from alopecia areata patients. Sequenced here: CD8+ T cells sorted from blood, sampled at week 24, from a patient treated with tofacitinib. The rearrangement links TRBV4-2 to TRBJ1-2; 11 bases fit TRBD1. The clonotype was recovered from a human donor with alopecia areata. The CDR3 DNA reads TGTGCCAGCAGCCAAGAGGACAGGGGGCCTGGAGGCTACACCTTC. It encodes CASSQEDRGPGGYTF.